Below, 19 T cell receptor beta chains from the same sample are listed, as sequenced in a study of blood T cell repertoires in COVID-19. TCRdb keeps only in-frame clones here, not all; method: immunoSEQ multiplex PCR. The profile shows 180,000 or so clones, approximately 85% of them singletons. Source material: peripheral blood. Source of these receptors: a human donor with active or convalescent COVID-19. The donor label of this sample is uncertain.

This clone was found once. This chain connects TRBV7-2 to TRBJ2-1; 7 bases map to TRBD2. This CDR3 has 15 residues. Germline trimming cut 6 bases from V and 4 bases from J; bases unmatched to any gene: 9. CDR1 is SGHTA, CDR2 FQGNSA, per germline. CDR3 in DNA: TGTGCCAGCAGTCCTTCCAGGACTAGGTACAATGAGCAGTTCTTC. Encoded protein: CASSPSRTRYNEQFF.

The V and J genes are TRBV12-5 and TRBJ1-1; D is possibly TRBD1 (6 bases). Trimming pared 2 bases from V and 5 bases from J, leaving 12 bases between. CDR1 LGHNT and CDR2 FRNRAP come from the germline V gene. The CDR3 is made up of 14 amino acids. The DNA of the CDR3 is TGTGCTAGTGGTTTGCTACAGGGAGGGACTGAAGCTTTCTTT. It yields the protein CASGLLQGGTEAFF.

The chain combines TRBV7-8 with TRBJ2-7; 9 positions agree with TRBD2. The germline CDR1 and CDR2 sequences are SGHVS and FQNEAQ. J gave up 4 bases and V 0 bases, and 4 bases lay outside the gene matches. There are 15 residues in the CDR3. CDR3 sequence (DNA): TGTGCCAGCAGCTTAGCTGGGACTAGCCTTTACGAGCAGTACTTC. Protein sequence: CASSLAGTSLYEQYF. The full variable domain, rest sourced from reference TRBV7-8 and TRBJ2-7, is GAGVSQSPRYKVAKRGQDVALRCDPISGHVSLFWYQQALGQGPEFLTYFQNEAQLDKSGLPSDRFFAERPEGSVSTLKIQRTQQEDSAVYLCASSLAGTSLYEQYFGPGTRLTVT.

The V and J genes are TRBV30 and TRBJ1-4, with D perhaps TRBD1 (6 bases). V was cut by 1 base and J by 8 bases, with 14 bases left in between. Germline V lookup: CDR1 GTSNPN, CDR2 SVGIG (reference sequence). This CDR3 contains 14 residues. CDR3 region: CAWSAIRGGEKLFF. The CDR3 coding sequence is TGTGCCTGGAGTGCGATCAGGGGAGGGGAAAAACTGTTTTTT.

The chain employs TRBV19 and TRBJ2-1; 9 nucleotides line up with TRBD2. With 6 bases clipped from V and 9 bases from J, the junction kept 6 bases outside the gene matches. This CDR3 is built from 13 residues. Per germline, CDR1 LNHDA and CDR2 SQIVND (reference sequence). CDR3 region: CASRYSGSFEQFF. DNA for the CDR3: TGTGCCAGTAGGTATAGCGGGAGTTTTGAGCAGTTCTTC. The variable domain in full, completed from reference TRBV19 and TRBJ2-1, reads DGGITQSPKYLFRKEGQNVTLSCEQNLNHDAMYWYRQDPGQGLRLIYYSQIVNDFQKGDIAEGYSVSREKKESFPLTVTSAQKNPTAFYLCASRYSGSFEQFFGPGTRLTVL.

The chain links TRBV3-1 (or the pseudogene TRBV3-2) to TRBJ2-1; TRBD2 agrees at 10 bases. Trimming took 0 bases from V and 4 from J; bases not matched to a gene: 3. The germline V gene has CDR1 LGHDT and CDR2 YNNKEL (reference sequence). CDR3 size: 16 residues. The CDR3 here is CASSQDQAGGYNEQFF. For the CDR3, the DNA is TGTGCCAGCAGCCAAGATCAAGCGGGAGGGTACAATGAGCAGTTCTTC.

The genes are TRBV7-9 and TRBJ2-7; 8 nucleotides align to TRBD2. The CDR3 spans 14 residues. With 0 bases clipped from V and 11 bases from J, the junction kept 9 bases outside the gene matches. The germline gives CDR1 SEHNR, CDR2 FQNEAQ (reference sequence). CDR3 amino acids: CASSLASLAEREYF. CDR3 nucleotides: TGTGCCAGCAGCTTAGCATCACTAGCGGAGAGAGAGTACTTC.

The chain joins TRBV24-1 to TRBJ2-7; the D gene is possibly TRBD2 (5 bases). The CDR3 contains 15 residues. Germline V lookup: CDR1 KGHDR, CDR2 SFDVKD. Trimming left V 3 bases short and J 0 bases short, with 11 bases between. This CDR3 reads CATSDGLGVSYEQYF. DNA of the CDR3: TGTGCCACCAGTGATGGCCTCGGGGTCTCCTACGAGCAGTACTTC.

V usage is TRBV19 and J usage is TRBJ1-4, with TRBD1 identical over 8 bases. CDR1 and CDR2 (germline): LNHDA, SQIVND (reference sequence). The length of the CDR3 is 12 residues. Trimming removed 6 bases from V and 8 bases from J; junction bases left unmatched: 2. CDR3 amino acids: CASSRQGEKLFF. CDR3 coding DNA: TGTGCCAGTAGCCGACAGGGGGAAAAACTGTTTTTT.

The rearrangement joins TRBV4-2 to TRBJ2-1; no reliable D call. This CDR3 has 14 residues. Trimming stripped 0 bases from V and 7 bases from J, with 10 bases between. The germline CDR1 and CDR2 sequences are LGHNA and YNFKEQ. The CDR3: CASSQDHSKNEQFF. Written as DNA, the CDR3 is TGTGCCAGCAGCCAAGACCACAGTAAGAATGAGCAGTTCTTC.

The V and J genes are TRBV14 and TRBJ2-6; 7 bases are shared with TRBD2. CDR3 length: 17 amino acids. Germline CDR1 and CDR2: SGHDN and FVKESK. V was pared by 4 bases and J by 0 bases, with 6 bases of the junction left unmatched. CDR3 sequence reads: CASSPQGDYSGANVLTF. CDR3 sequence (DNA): TGTGCCAGCAGCCCCCAAGGGGACTACTCTGGGGCCAACGTCCTGACTTTC.

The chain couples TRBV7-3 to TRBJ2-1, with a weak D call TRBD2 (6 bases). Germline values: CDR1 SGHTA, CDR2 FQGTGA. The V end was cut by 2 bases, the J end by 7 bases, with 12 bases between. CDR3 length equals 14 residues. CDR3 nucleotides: TGTGCCAGCAGCTTATTGCACGGAGGGAATGAGCAGTTCTTC. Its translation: CASSLLHGGNEQFF.

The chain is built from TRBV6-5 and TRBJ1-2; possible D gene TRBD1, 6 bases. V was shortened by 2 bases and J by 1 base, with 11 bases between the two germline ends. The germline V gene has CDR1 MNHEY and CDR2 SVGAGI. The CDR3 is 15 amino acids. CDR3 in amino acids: CASSYGGVLNYGYTF. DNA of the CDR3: TGTGCCAGCAGTTACGGGGGCGTTCTTAACTATGGCTACACCTTC.

The CDR3 here is CSPGELANYGYTF. The CDR3 DNA reads TGCAGCCCCGGCGAGTTAGCTAACTATGGCTACACCTTC. This rearrangement joins TRBV29-1 to TRBJ1-2; D remains ambiguous. V lost 8 bases, J lost 0 bases, and 13 bases lay in between. This CDR3 has 13 residues. In germline, CDR1 is SQVTM, CDR2 ANQGSEA.

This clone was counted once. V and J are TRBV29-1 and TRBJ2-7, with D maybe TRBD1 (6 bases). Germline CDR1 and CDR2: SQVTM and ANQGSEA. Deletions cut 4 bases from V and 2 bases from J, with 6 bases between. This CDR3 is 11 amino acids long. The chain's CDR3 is CSVGQAYEQYF. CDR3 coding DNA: TGCAGCGTTGGACAGGCCTACGAGCAGTACTTC.

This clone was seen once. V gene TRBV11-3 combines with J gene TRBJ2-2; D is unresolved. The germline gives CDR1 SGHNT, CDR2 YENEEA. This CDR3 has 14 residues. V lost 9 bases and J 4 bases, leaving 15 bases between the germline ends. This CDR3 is CASKRAGSTGELFF. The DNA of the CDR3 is TGTGCCAGTAAACGCGCTGGTAGCACCGGGGAGCTGTTTTTT.

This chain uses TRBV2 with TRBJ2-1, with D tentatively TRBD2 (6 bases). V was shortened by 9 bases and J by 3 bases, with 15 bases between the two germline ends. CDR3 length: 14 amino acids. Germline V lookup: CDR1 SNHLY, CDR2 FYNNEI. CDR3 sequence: CASHGAGFYNEQFF. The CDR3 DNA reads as TGTGCCAGTCACGGAGCGGGCTTCTACAATGAGCAGTTCTTC.

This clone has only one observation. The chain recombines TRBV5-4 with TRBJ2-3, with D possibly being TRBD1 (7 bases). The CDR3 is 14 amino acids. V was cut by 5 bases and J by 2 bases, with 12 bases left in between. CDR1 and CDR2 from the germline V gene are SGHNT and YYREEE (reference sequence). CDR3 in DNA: TGTGCCAGCAGGGCGGGACAGCACACAGATACGCAGTATTTT. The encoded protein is CASRAGQHTDTQYF.

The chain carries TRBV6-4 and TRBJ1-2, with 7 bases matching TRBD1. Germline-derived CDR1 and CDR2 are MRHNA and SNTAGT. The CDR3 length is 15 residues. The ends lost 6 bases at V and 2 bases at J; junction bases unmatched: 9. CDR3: CASRQQGWGNYGYTF. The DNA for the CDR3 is TGTGCCAGCAGACAACAGGGGTGGGGAAACTATGGCTACACCTTC.